Following are 24 T cell receptor beta chains from one sample sequenced in a study of T cell repertoires in cytomegalovirus infection. Their target antigens are unknown. TCRdb processed the reads anew with MiXCR; each CDR3 protein has one entry. This sample has around 140,000 distinct CDR3 sequences, with approximately 30% found just once. The sequenced sample was CD8+ T cells from cultured PBMCs, obtained from culture after CMV antigen stimulation. The receptors come from a human donor in good health (CMV status not recorded). Some clones in this sample may be carry-over from other donors' samples.

This clonotype was found a few times. The chain combines TRBV7-8 with TRBJ1-1; D remains ambiguous. This CDR3 comprises 13 residues. CDR1 and CDR2 (germline): SGHVS, FQNEAQ. Trimming took off 5 bases at V and 7 bases at J, with 14 bases between the two ends. The CDR3 loop reads CASSPGPVFEAFF. The CDR3 nucleotides read TGTGCCAGCAGCCCCGGGCCCGTTTTTGAAGCTTTCTTT.

The genes are TRBV9 and TRBJ1-3, with D possibly matching TRBD1 (5 bases). There are 19 residues in the CDR3. Germline values: CDR1 SGDLS, CDR2 YYNGEE. The V gene lost 1 base and the J gene lost 0 bases, with 20 bases spanning the gap. CDR3 in amino acids: CASSVYRDGGTTSGNTIYF. The CDR3 DNA sequence: TGTGCCAGCAGCGTATACCGGGATGGTGGGACTACCTCTGGAAACACCATATATTTT.

CDR3: CASSLIGGDEQYF. Written as DNA, the CDR3 is TGCGCCAGCAGCTTGATTGGGGGTGACGAGCAGTACTTC. V usage is TRBV5-1 and J usage is TRBJ2-7, with D perhaps assigned TRBD1 or TRBD2 (5 bases each). This CDR3 region has 13 residues. Germline V lookup: CDR1 SGHRS, CDR2 YFSETQ. With 1 base removed from V and 5 bases from J, the gap between germline ends came to 10 bases.

This clonotype appeared many times. V gene TRBV29-1 combines with J gene TRBJ1-4; tentatively, D is TRBD1 (5 bases). Deletions cut 2 bases from V and 6 bases from J, with 7 bases between. The CDR3 has 12 amino acids. Germline CDR1 SQVTM, CDR2 ANQGSEA. The CDR3 region has the DNA TGCAGCGTTGAAAAAGGGGATGAAAAACTGTTTTTT. Protein: CSVEKGDEKLFF. Based on the CDR3 plus reference TRBV29-1 and TRBJ1-4, the full variable domain is SAVISQKPSRDICQRGTSLTIQCQVDSQVTMMFWYRQQPGQSLTLIATANQGSEATYESGFVIDKFPISRPNLTFSTLTVSNMSPEDSSIYLCSVEKGDEKLFFGSGTQLSVL.

This clonotype was observed a few times. The rearrangement links TRBV11-2 to TRBJ1-3, with 7 bases aligning to TRBD1. Unmatched junction bases numbered 5, after V lost 3 bases and J lost 0 bases. CDR3 length equals 16 residues. CDR1 and CDR2 (germline): SGHAT, FQNNGV. The CDR3 loop is CASSFGDSVSGNTIYF. CDR3 coding DNA: TGTGCCAGCAGCTTTGGGGACAGCGTCTCTGGAAACACCATATATTTT.

The sample holds a few counts of this clonotype. The chain joins TRBV5-6 to TRBJ2-2; TRBD2 is a possible D gene (6 bases). V was shortened by 6 bases and J by 0 bases, with 15 bases between the two germline ends. In germline, CDR1 is SGHDT, CDR2 YYEEEE. The CDR3 is made up of 16 amino acids. As DNA, the CDR3 is TGTGCCAGCACCCGAGAGGGGAGGTCGAACACCGGGGAGCTGTTTTTT. This gives the protein CASTREGRSNTGELFF. Together with reference TRBV5-6 and TRBJ2-2, the CDR3 gives the full variable domain: DAGVTQSPTHLIKTRGQQVTLRCSPKSGHDTVSWYQQALGQGPQFIFQYYEEEERQRGNFPDRFSGHQFPNYSSELNVNALLLGDSALYLCASTREGRSNTGELFFGEGSRLTVL.

The chain recombines TRBV5-4 with TRBJ1-1; TRBD1 matches 10 bases. The CDR3 length is 17 residues. V lost 4 bases, J lost 0 bases, and 9 bases stayed unmatched. Germline CDR1 reads SGHNT; CDR2 reads YYREEE (reference sequence). The CDR3 region is CASSARQGAAMNTEAFF. The DNA of the CDR3 is TGTGCCAGCAGCGCGCGACAGGGGGCCGCAATGAACACTGAAGCTTTCTTT.

This clonotype was picked up a small number of times. A much larger clonotype is one base distant, so this may be a read error. This rearrangement joins TRBV2 to TRBJ2-7, with D maybe TRBD1 (5 bases). CDR3 size: 12 residues. CDR1 is SNHLY and CDR2 is FYNNEI in the germline V gene. V gave up 11 bases and J gave up 4 bases, with 15 bases separating them. The CDR3 spells CAFRGHNYEQYF. CDR3 nucleotide sequence: TGTGCCTTTAGAGGACACAATTACGAGCAGTACTTC. The whole variable domain, filled in from reference TRBV2 and TRBJ2-7, reads EPEVTQTPSHQVTQMGQEVILRCVPISNHLYFYWYRQILGQKVEFLVSFYNNEISEKSEIFDDQFSVERPDGSNFTLKIRSTKLEDSAMYFCAFRGHNYEQYFGPGTRLTVT.

This clonotype was recorded many times. The chain employs TRBV5-1 and TRBJ2-7; 7 bases are a match to TRBD1. There are 12 residues in the CDR3. Germline CDR1 is SGHRS and CDR2 is YFSETQ. Trimming removed 5 bases from V and 2 bases from J; junction bases left unmatched: 1. The CDR3 region has the DNA TGCGCCAGCAGGCAGGGGGCCTACGAGCAGTACTTC. Translation: CASRQGAYEQYF.

The chain couples TRBV7-6 to TRBJ2-4, with D perhaps matching TRBD2 (5 bases). Per the germline V gene, CDR1 is SGHVS and CDR2 is FNYEAQ. Trimming took off 0 bases at V and 13 bases at J, with 13 bases between the two ends. The CDR3 extends over 13 amino acids. CDR3 nucleotides: TGTGCCAGCAGCTTAGCGGAGGAGGACCTACAGTACTTC. Protein product: CASSLAEEDLQYF. The complete variable domain, with remaining parts taken from reference TRBV7-6 and TRBJ2-4, reads GAGVSQSPRYKVTKRGQDVALRCDPISGHVSLYWYRQALGQGPEFLTYFNYEAQQDKSGLPNDRFSAERPEGSISTLTIQRTEQRDSAMYRCASSLAEEDLQYFGAGTRLSVL.

The chain couples TRBV5-1 to TRBJ2-2, with D hard to call. CDR3 size: 15 residues. Germline CDR1 and CDR2: SGHRS and YFSETQ. The germline V and J ends were trimmed by 3 bases and 0 bases, with 9 bases remaining between them. The CDR3 loop is CASSSPTSNTGELFF. Here the CDR3 DNA reads TGCGCCAGCAGCTCCCCTACCTCGAACACCGGGGAGCTGTTTTTT.

This clonotype was counted a few times. This chain links TRBV28 with TRBJ1-3, with no clear D. Germline CDR1 and CDR2: MDHEN and SYDVKM. CDR3 length: 14 amino acids. Between the trimmed V and J ends, which lost 2 bases and 8 bases, there was a span of 13 bases. As DNA, the CDR3 is TGTGCCAGCAGTTTACCCCCCCTCGGCGACACCATATATTTT. The encoded protein is CASSLPPLGDTIYF.

This rearrangement joins TRBV7-8 to TRBJ2-5; a possible D gene is TRBD2 (5 bases). V was cut by 5 bases and J by 1 base, with 11 bases left in between. Germline lookup yields CDR1 SGHVS and CDR2 FQNEAQ. The CDR3 spans 14 residues. Written as DNA, the CDR3 is TGTGCCAGCAGCCCTTACGAGGGCCAAGAGACCCAGTACTTC. Amino acid sequence: CASSPYEGQETQYF.

The gene calls are TRBV19 and TRBJ2-7; D gene ambiguous. The CDR3 consists of 14 residues. The V gene lost 3 bases and the J gene lost 6 bases, with 15 bases spanning the gap. The germline V gene has CDR1 LNHDA and CDR2 SQIVND (reference sequence). Written as DNA, the CDR3 is TGTGCCAGTAGTATTGACGGTTATGGTCTCGAGCAGTACTTC. Its protein product is CASSIDGYGLEQYF.

This chain uses TRBV11-1 with TRBJ2-7; possibly TRBD1 for D (6 bases). This CDR3 is built from 13 residues. Trimming shortened V by 5 bases and J by 3 bases, and 11 bases separated the two germline ends. Looked up from germline, CDR1 is SGHAT and CDR2 is FQDESV (reference sequence). Written as DNA, the CDR3 is TGTGCCAGCAGCCCAGGGGTTAGCTACGAGCAGTACTTC. Residues: CASSPGVSYEQYF.

This clonotype appeared a few times. The gene calls are TRBV5-6 and TRBJ2-3; the match to TRBD2 covers 12 bases. Germline V gene data show CDR1 as SGHDT and CDR2 as YYEEEE. J gave up 2 bases and V 1 base, and 2 bases lay outside the gene matches. The CDR3 covers 16 residues. The CDR3 is CASSLTSGGFTDTQYF. The CDR3 DNA follows: TGTGCCAGCAGCTTGACTAGCGGGGGGTTCACAGATACGCAGTATTTT.

The rearrangement uses TRBV5-5 and TRBJ2-5, with 10 bases identical to TRBD1. Per the germline V gene, CDR1 is SGHKS and CDR2 is YYEKEE (reference sequence). The trim removed 4 bases at V and 4 bases at J, leaving 10 bases unmatched. CDR3 length equals 16 residues. CDR3: CASSPRDRGRAETQYF. Written as DNA, the CDR3 is TGTGCCAGCAGCCCACGCGACAGGGGGCGGGCAGAGACCCAGTACTTC.

The V call is TRBV7-9, the J call TRBJ2-5; 8 bases fit TRBD1. Germline trimming cut 4 bases from V and 5 bases from J; bases unmatched to any gene: 6. CDR1 SEHNR and CDR2 FQNEAQ come from the germline V gene (reference sequence). This CDR3 region has 14 residues. The CDR3 loop reads CASSSGQATETQYF. DNA for the CDR3: TGTGCCAGCAGCTCGGGACAGGCAACGGAGACCCAGTACTTC.

The J gene is TRBJ1-2, the V gene TRBV5-6; no reliable D call. Germline CDR1 and CDR2: SGHDT and YYEEEE. The CDR3 sequence is 15 residues long. V shed 1 base and J shed 3 bases, with 13 bases lying between them. CDR3 protein: CASSLQGSTHYGYTF. The CDR3 coding sequence is TGTGCCAGCAGCTTGCAAGGTTCAACTCACTATGGCTACACCTTC.

This chain joins TRBV11-2 and TRBJ2-3; TRBD1 agrees at 9 bases. V lost 2 bases, J lost 2 bases, and 5 bases stayed unmatched. The CDR3 consists of 16 residues. Germline-derived CDR1 and CDR2 are SGHAT and FQNNGV. CDR3 in amino acids: CASSLSTGGVTDTQYF. In DNA, the CDR3 is TGTGCCAGCAGCTTAAGCACAGGGGGCGTCACAGATACGCAGTATTTT.

CDR3 sequence reads: CASSLSGYNQPQHF. CDR3 nucleotides: TGTGCCAGCAGCTTGTCAGGGTACAATCAGCCCCAGCATTTT. The genes are TRBV12-3 or TRBV12-4 and TRBJ1-5, with D perhaps TRBD1 (5 bases). This CDR3 spans 14 amino acids. Deletions cut 6 bases from V and 3 bases from J, with 12 bases between.

This clonotype appeared many times. J is TRBJ1-4 and V is TRBV7-2, with D unresolved. CDR3 length: 14 residues. Trimming pared 1 base from V and 5 bases from J, leaving 8 bases between. CDR1 and CDR2 from the germline V gene are SGHTA and FQGNSA. The CDR3 here is CASSLGPQNEKLFF. The CDR3 region has the DNA TGTGCCAGCAGCTTAGGACCCCAGAATGAAAAACTGTTTTTT. Drawing the rest from reference TRBV7-2 and TRBJ1-4, the complete variable domain is GAGVSQSPSNKVTEKGKDVELRCDPISGHTALYWYRQSLGQGLEFLIYFQGNSAPDKSGLPSDRFSAERTGGSVSTLTIQRTQQEDSAVYLCASSLGPQNEKLFFGSGTQLSVL.

This clonotype was detected a few times. The chain carries TRBV2 and TRBJ2-7, with unresolved D. The germline gives CDR1 SNHLY, CDR2 FYNNEI. This CDR3 spans 14 amino acids. The V end lost 3 bases, the J end lost 2 bases, and 11 bases lay between the germline ends. CDR3 sequence reads: CASSDPLRTYEQYF. The CDR3 region has the DNA TGTGCCAGCAGTGACCCCCTCCGGACCTACGAGCAGTACTTC.

V usage is TRBV7-6 and J usage is TRBJ1-2; D unclear. The CDR3 consists of 13 residues. V was shortened by 6 bases and J by 6 bases, with 14 bases between the two germline ends. The germline V gene encodes CDR1 SGHVS and CDR2 FNYEAQ. The CDR3 here is CASSRQMSDGYTF. In DNA form, the CDR3 reads TGTGCCAGCAGTCGACAAATGTCGGATGGCTACACCTTC.